A selection of T cell receptor beta chains follows, all from one sample in a study of cytomegalovirus exposure and HLA in healthy donors. Only in-frame clones appear in the TCRdb table, and some are missing; sequencing was by immunoSEQ multiplex PCR. The table records about 89,000 clones, 75% to 90% of them present only once. The sequencing sample was made of PBMCs. The receptors originated from a middle-aged man in good health and CMV-seropositive. Each CDR3 is given with its conserved first and last residue. A D gene is named only where the DNA matches it firmly. The listing skips clone size in some rows; elsewhere it reads once, few, many or a size class.

CDR3,DNA,J,D,V,size
CASSRTGEVEKLFF,TGCGCCAGCAGCCGGACAGGGGAGGTTGAAAAACTGTTTTTT,TRBJ1-4,TRBD1,TRBV4-1,few
CASSPREGQETQYF,TGTGCCAGCAGCCCCCGGGAGGGACAAGAGACCCAGTACTTC,TRBJ2-5,TRBD2,TRBV11-2,-
CASSVSMNTEAFF,TGTGCCAGCAGTGTTTCTATGAACACTGAAGCTTTCTTT,TRBJ1-1,-,TRBV2,-
CASSRSFRQTGELFF,TGTGCCAGCAGCCGAAGTTTCCGACAGACCGGGGAGCTGTTTTTT,TRBJ2-2,-,TRBV11-2,-
CSSTSMGLAGVSYEQYF,TGTTCCAGCACCTCGATGGGACTAGCGGGGGTATCCTACGAGCAGTACTTC,TRBJ2-7,TRBD2,TRBV7-9,-
CASSLRSPSHEQYF,TGTGCCAGCAGTTTACGGTCCCCCTCCCACGAGCAGTACTTC,TRBJ2-7,-,TRBV28,-
CASSFHGQVNTGELFF,TGTGCCAGCAGTTTCCACGGACAGGTTAACACCGGGGAGCTGTTTTTT,TRBJ2-2,TRBD1,TRBV6-5,-
CASSRDYTDTQYF,TGTGCCAGCTCTCGGGACTACACAGATACGCAGTATTTT,TRBJ2-3,TRBD2,TRBV2,-
CASSFGQAQETQYF,TGCGCCAGCAGCTTTGGGCAGGCCCAAGAGACCCAGTACTTC,TRBJ2-5,-,TRBV5-1,-
CASSERGSNTEAFF,TGCGCCAGCAGTGAACGAGGTTCGAACACTGAAGCTTTCTTT,TRBJ1-1,-,TRBV10-2,-
CASRGTVNQPQHF,TGTGCCAGCAGGGGGACAGTCAATCAGCCCCAGCATTTT,TRBJ1-5,TRBD1,TRBV28,-
CASPGQGAYEQYF,TGTGCCAGTCCGGGACAGGGGGCCTACGAGCAGTACTTC,TRBJ2-7,TRBD1,TRBV6-9,-
CASSYLQGAEQYF,TGTGCCAGCAGTTACTTACAGGGCGCCGAGCAGTACTTC,TRBJ2-7,-,TRBV6-6,-
CASYQRDGTGELFF,TGCGCCAGCTATCAGCGGGATGGGACCGGGGAGCTGTTTTTT,TRBJ2-2,TRBD2,TRBV5-1,-
CASSLSGGTGAYEQYF,TGTGCCAGCAGCTTATCAGGCGGGACAGGGGCGTACGAGCAGTACTTC,TRBJ2-7,TRBD1,TRBV7-8,once
CASSSPGSGNTIYF,TGTGCCAGCAGCTCACCCGGTTCTGGAAACACCATATATTTT,TRBJ1-3,-,TRBV9,few
CASSIQDSYEQYF,TGCGCCAGCAGCATTCAGGACAGCTACGAGCAGTACTTC,TRBJ2-7,-,TRBV5-1,-
CASRPTGGGEKLFF,TGTGCCAGCAGACCGACAGGGGGGGGTGAAAAACTGTTTTTT,TRBJ1-4,TRBD1,TRBV6-1,-
CASSEDGGSPLHF,TGTGCCAGCAGTGAAGACGGAGGATCACCCCTCCACTTT,TRBJ1-6,-,TRBV6-1,-
CASSLPGTSNYGYTF,TGTGCCAGCAGTTTACCAGGGACATCTAACTATGGCTACACCTTC,TRBJ1-2,-,TRBV28,-
CASSITNYGYTF,TGTGCCAGTAGTATTACAAACTATGGCTACACCTTC,TRBJ1-2,-,TRBV19,-
CASSLGDRNTGELFF,TGCGCCAGCAGCTTGGGGGACAGAAACACCGGGGAGCTGTTTTTT,TRBJ2-2,TRBD1,TRBV5-1,once
CASSLSGRDTQYF,TGTGCCAGCAGCCTTAGCGGGCGTGATACGCAGTATTTT,TRBJ2-3,TRBD2,TRBV11-2,-
CASSLRTRSVQYF,TGTGCCAGCAGCTTGAGGACTAGGTCTGTGCAGTACTTC,TRBJ2-5,TRBD2,TRBV5-4,-
CASRDSGTQETQYF,TGCGCCAGCAGGGACAGCGGGACCCAAGAGACCCAGTACTTC,TRBJ2-5,-,TRBV10-2,-